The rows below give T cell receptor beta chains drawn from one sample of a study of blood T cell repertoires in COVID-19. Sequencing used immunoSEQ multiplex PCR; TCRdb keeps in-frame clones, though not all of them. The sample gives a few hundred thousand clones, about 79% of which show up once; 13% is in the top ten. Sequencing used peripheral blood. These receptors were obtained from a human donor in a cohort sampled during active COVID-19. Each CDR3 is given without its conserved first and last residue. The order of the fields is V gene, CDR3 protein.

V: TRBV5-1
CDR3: ASSLGGGASPDTQY

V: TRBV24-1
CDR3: ATSDLRKGASYEQY

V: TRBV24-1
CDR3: ATSDASGGFYNEQF

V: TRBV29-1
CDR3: SVAGVGETQY

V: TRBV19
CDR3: ASSITGNGNTIY

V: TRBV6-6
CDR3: ASSLPGLQSEQY

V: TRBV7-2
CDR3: ASSPLGTRSYEQY

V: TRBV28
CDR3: ASSLPRFFQPQH

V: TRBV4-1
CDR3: ASSRNTGPGQPQH

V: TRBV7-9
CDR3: ASSGQVGTGELF

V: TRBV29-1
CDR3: SVEDRAGGKNEQF

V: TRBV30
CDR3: ASQGYQETQY

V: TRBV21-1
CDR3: ASSEGQGKGREKLF

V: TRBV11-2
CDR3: ASSLGAGRLSYEQY

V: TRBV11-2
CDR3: ASRFPTGTHEQY

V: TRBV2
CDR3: ASRDLSYEQY

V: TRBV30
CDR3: AWSLTSNEQF

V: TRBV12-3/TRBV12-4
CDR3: ASSFRDNYEQY

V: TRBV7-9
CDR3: ASSPRGRTSYEQY

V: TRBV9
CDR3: ASSAQGSGANVLT

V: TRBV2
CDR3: ASSAQAGPNF

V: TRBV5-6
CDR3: ASSLLAGVDRRPYEQY

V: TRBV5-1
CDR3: ASSLTVSTNTEAF

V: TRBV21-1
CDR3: TSSKGIAGVPTGELF

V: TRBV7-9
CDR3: ARGGGTNIGELF

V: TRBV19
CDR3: ASSVDRGTGELF

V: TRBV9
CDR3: ASSVVPGGATEAF